This T cell receptor beta chain was identified in a study of CD8 T cells in Susac syndrome. Reverse transcription of about 0.5 to 1 ug RNA was carried out with random hexamers. Via MiXCR, TCRdb re-called the immunoSEQ multiplex PCR reads, giving one row per CDR3 protein. The sample includes about 150,000 distinct CDR3 sequences, approximately 95% of them seen just once. Looked up from germline, CDR1 is MDHEN and CDR2 is SYDVKM. V was pared by 4 bases and J by 5 bases, with 17 bases between. CDR3 length: 15 amino acids. This receptor was obtained from a human donor with Susac syndrome. Material: CD4+ T cells from PBMCs. This sequence joins TRBV28 and TRBJ2-5; D might be TRBD2 (5 bases). The CDR3 reads CASSSRFRGVETQYF. The CDR3 DNA follows: TGTGCCAGCAGTTCCCGTTTTCGGGGAGTGGAGACCCAGTACTTC.